This T cell receptor (beta chain) was captured by sequencing in a study of cytomegalovirus exposure and HLA in healthy donors listed by TCRdb under 2017. Looking at the study overall: According to an earlier analysis of 587 of the donors, 150 million to 200 million T cells yielded some 110 million unique TCR beta sequences and about 300 Gb of sequence data. An early release covering roughly 580 HLA-typed donors comprised approximately 290 gigabases of sequencing data and 85 million or so unique TCR sequences. Of the 350 to 450 genotyped donors, about 80% fell in the genetic ancestry cluster associated with self-reported Caucasian donors. The study aimed to test whether signatures of past pathogen exposure could be identified by cataloging public T cell receptors. The T cell repertoires of some 700 subjects were profiled by immunosequencing and related to cytomegalovirus serostatus. A separate validation cohort of more than 100 different subjects was used in addition to the approximately 700-subject first cohort. To predict cytomegalovirus infection status, the study combined high-throughput TCR immunosequencing, statistical association of individual TCRs with disease status, and machine learning. A later analysis re-analyzed previously published TCR beta repertoires from 500 to 700 donors and added high-resolution HLA genotyping to study TCR occurrence patterns. Rather than using new phenotypic data, the later analysis identified candidate immune exposures from TCR beta sequences and from how often those sequences occurred across donors. An earlier analysis of fewer than 700 of the donors applied high-throughput TCR beta sequencing to assess whether each TCR beta V gene segment acted as functional or pseudogenic. Donor age, sex, ethnicity and CMV serostatus were compiled together with the repertoire data. A later genetic analysis used genome-wide SNP genotypes for about three fifths of the 666 donors, treating that subset as a discovery cohort. All discovery cohort repertoires had been generated using a single sequencing platform. HLA typing covered class I and class II loci at four-digit resolution. The number of donors typed differed by locus, with 629-630 for A, B, C, DRB1 and DQB1, roughly 550 for DQA1, about 610 for DPA1, and over 400 for DPB1. Four or five DR-DQ haplotypes were handled as single units for association and clustering because linkage in the cohort was strong. On average, roughly 250,000 unique TCR beta nucleotide sequences were sequenced per donor among fewer than 500 genotyped donors of the cohort, with roughly 18% of those sequences being non-productive.

As concerns this clone: It lacks a known antigen. Within one base of it there is no much larger clone, and no base qualities were kept.

The cohort comprised under 700 healthy bone marrow donors. All cohort members were sampled while nominally healthy, although unrecorded immune exposures were likely present. The donor tested CMV seropositive, placing the donor among the approximately 310 seropositive members of the cohort. Each donor provided a peripheral blood sample, and peripheral blood mononuclear cells were used for TCR beta sequencing. Genomic DNA extraction from the blood cell samples was performed with the Qiagen DNeasy Blood Extraction Kit. The library was generated by the immunoSEQ multiplex PCR assay. For the multiplex PCR, a mixture combining 60 forward primers for TCR Vbeta segments and 13 reverse primers for TCR Jbeta segments was used. A multiplex PCR assay on genomic DNA amplified the CDR3 region of rearranged TCR beta genes. Amplified TCR beta libraries were sequenced as 87-base-pair reads on the Illumina HiSeq System. As for the authors' bioinformatics: A later analysis tallied roughly 80 million unique TCR beta chains across the 666 repertoires, and around 9.9 million of those chains were shared by two or more donors. Raw reads were error-corrected and collapsed into unique sequences by a nearest-neighbor algorithm in which closely related sequences were merged to remove PCR and sequencing errors. CDR3 sequences were aligned to IMGT reference sequences to assign V, D and J gene segments. For a sequence to be retained, a match of at least six nucleotides to both a V gene segment and a J gene segment was required. A rearrangement was called productive if the CDR3 had no stop codons and remained in frame with V and J, and every other rearrangement was called non-productive. CDR3 was defined by IMGT convention, running from the second conserved V-encoded cysteine to the conserved J-encoded phenylalanine. In an earlier analysis of approximately 500 of the donors, sequences lacking an unambiguous match to a single V gene segment were excluded. An earlier analysis of a few hundred of the donors called V segments functional above 56.7% productive rearrangements and segregating when the between-donor standard deviation exceeded 5%. A statistical classification framework was built to diagnose cytomegalovirus status from the catalog of TCR beta chain sequences. In a later analysis, V and J genes were assigned by comparing TCR nucleotide sequences against IMGT/GENE-DB human TR gene sequences. In a later analysis, CDR3 sequences and most-parsimonious VDJ recombination scenarios were assigned using the TCRdist pipeline. In a later analysis, each TCR beta chain was defined by its CDR3 amino acid sequence together with its V-gene family, and reads without a unique V-gene family were excluded. In a later analysis, fewer than 600 highly shared, low-generation-probability nucleotide sequences were removed to address suspected cross-contamination and a sequencing artifact. In a later analysis, a clonal expansion index for each public chain was calculated from normalized within-repertoire ranks of inferred template counts. In a later analysis, generation probabilities were computed using a VDJ recombination model fitted to out-of-frame rearrangements, and the results were checked against IGoR. A later analysis scored TCR-TCR, TCR-HLA and TCR-CMV co-occurrence with hypergeometric tests, applying a repertoire-size bias correction to TCR pairs. False discovery rates were estimated in a later analysis by permuting HLA or CMV assignments 20 times. In a later analysis, co-occurring TCRs were grouped using DBSCAN, with TCRdist sequence similarity added in when clustering inside HLA-allele-positive subsets. Co-occurrence clustering excluded repertoires with fewer than 30,000 or more than 120,000 public chains, plus five with anomalous nucleotide sharing. This immuneACCESS table, as held by TCRdb, lists in-frame sequences with V and J called but not all clones. Of the missing ones, under half trace to an unresolved V gene in checked studies; the others have no known cause. V, J and clone size are taken as reported in that table, and D and trimming were inferred from the DNA itself. This sample lists 150,000 to 250,000 clones; around three quarters were detected once. Approximately 4% of the sample comes from the top ten.

CDR1 SGHKS and CDR2 YYEKEE are derived from the germline V gene (reference sequence). Inclusive of the bounding cysteine and phenylalanine, the CDR3 is 18 residues long. Only the CDR3 DNA is retained, 54 bases long and in frame from the first base. Clipping removes 2 bases from V and 3 bases from J, with 17 as the unmatched junction base count. Overall study outcomes, separate from this receptor: Assigning TCR associations to individual alleles was difficult when HLA alleles, especially DR and DQ, strongly co-occurred. A later analysis found that TCR association rates varied across HLA loci, with DRB1 alleles showing the most associated TCRs and HLA-C alleles the fewest. In a later genetic analysis, a missense DCLRE1C variant was associated with V-gene and J-gene trimming of TCR beta chains, and the association was replicated in an independent cohort. In a later analysis, HLA-associated TCR beta chains were found to be more clonally expanded and to have lower generation probabilities than equally common non-associated chains. Most TCR sequences were seen in very few donors, while some public TCRs were found in many individuals. In an earlier analysis of some 500 of the donors, most TCR beta V segments appeared in productive rearrangements about 87% or about 30% of the time, broadly matching IMGT annotations. The earlier analysis of approximately 540 of the donors excluded about 16 rarely observed V segments, including chromosome 9 orphons, because counts were too low. Sequencing depth was assumed to be roughly uniform across donors in the presence/absence analyses, though that assumption may not hold. In a later analysis, several top co-occurrence clusters were reported to appear linked to parvovirus B19, influenza, CMV and Epstein-Barr virus. This cohort had only TCR beta chains sequenced, and the lack of alpha or paired-chain data limited which features could be detected. A later analysis found that most CMV-associated TCR beta chains appeared HLA-restricted, with HLA associations seemingly driven largely by CMV exposure. A cluster of highly shared sequence variants was judged likely to be a technical artifact of the sequencing pipeline. According to the authors, the approach could potentially be generalized to other disease states and immunological phenotypes. A further reported finding was that TCR beta sequences accurately predicted the HLA-A and HLA-B alleles for most subjects in the first cohort. Correlated functional status among segregating V segments might be attributable to linkage disequilibrium, but an unknown experimental factor could not be ruled out. Some IMGT-functional V segments, including TRBV6-2 and TRBV6-3, could not be distinguished by the 87-base-pair reads and were therefore excluded. A few of the identified cytomegalovirus-associated TCR beta chains were confirmed in vitro to be specific for cytomegalovirus antigens. The study listed 150 to 200 TCR beta chains as associated with cytomegalovirus. At a false discovery rate of 0.05, a later analysis linked 16,951 TCR beta sequences to specific HLA alleles. According to a later genetic analysis, donors in an Asian-associated ancestry cluster had fewer N-insertions in productive TCRs than the approximately 700-donor mean. In both the original and validation cohorts, the classifier was reported to diagnose cytomegalovirus status with high specificity and sensitivity. HLA typing was unavailable for some donors at each locus, so association tests used only the typed subset. CMV serostatus was the only immune exposure information available for the cohort.

The sequence is built from TRBV5-5 and TRBJ2-7, with TRBD1 identical over 7 junction bases. Sequencing was carried out using PBMCs. This receptor was identified in a woman aged 30 to 39 in good health and CMV-seropositive. CDR3 reads: CASSFGPRGNLRSYEQYF. In nucleotide form, the sequence is TGTGCCAGCAGCTTTGGGCCCAGGGGGAACCTACGGAGCTACGAGCAGTACTTC.